A single sample gave rise to the 23 T cell receptor beta chains below, sequenced in a study of cytomegalovirus exposure and HLA in healthy donors. The PCR ran on 60 Vbeta and 13 Jbeta primers. The protocol was immunoSEQ multiplex PCR, while the TCRdb copy is restricted to in-frame clones and leaves out a portion. The top ten hold roughly 5.5% of the sample, which has 35,000 to 50,000 clones, 51% seen once. The sample was PBMCs. The receptors originated from a man aged 60-69 years in good health and CMV-seronegative.

The CDR3 loop is CASSTNSPGHKEAFF. CDR3 bases: TGTGCCAGCAGCACTAATTCTCCGGGACACAAAGAAGCTTTCTTT. The rearrangement uses TRBV11-2 and TRBJ1-1; TRBD1 might be the D (6 bases). V lost 5 bases and J lost 8, with 21 bases in between. This CDR3 is 15 amino acids long. Germline V gives CDR1 SGHAT, CDR2 FQNNGV.

The chain couples TRBV5-4 to TRBJ2-5; D remains unclear. The CDR3 consists of 11 residues. Germline V CDR1 and CDR2: SGHNT, YYREEE (reference sequence). V was trimmed by 2 bases and J by 5 bases, leaving 4 bases between them. DNA of the CDR3: TGTGCCAGCAGCTTCTCGGAGACCCAGTACTTC. Encoded protein: CASSFSETQYF.

V gene TRBV2 combines with J gene TRBJ2-6; D unclear. Germline V lookup: CDR1 SNHLY, CDR2 FYNNEI. Trimming removed 3 bases at V and 1 base at J, with 4 bases between. The CDR3 consists of 14 residues. The CDR3 spells CASSDYSGANVLTF. The CDR3 DNA sequence: TGTGCCAGCAGTGACTATTCTGGGGCCAACGTCCTGACTTTC.

There are a few counts of this clone. Here the CDR3 DNA reads TGTGCCTGCCAGGGGTATAGCGGGAGTCATAATGAGCAGTTCTTC. It is translated as CACQGYSGSHNEQFF. The chain links TRBV30 to TRBJ2-1; 9 nucleotides align to TRBD2. The germline V gene encodes CDR1 GTSNPN and CDR2 SVGIG (reference sequence). V shed 6 bases, J shed 7 bases, and the junction held 13 bases outside the gene matches. CDR3 length: 15 amino acids.

This clone was counted between two and nine times. This chain connects TRBV5-1 to TRBJ1-1; no definite D call. CDR3 length equals 13 residues. Germline lookup yields CDR1 SGHRS and CDR2 YFSETQ. V was clipped by 2 bases and J by 1 base, with 6 bases between them. CDR3: CASSFTRNTEAFF. In nucleotides, the CDR3 is TGCGCCAGCAGCTTTACTAGGAACACTGAAGCTTTCTTT.

This chain joins TRBV6-5 and TRBJ2-3, with D perhaps TRBD2 (6 bases). Trimming pared 6 bases from V and 5 bases from J, leaving 12 bases between. This CDR3 comprises 13 residues. Looked up from germline, CDR1 is MNHEY and CDR2 is SVGAGI. CDR3 DNA: TGTGCCAGCAGCCCCGCGGGGTTAGATACGCAGTATTTT. This encodes CASSPAGLDTQYF.

V and J are TRBV7-2 and TRBJ1-2, with D unresolved. V lost 5 bases to trimming and J lost 8 bases, with 15 bases between them. Germline V gives CDR1 SGHTA, CDR2 FQGNSA. The CDR3 is made up of 13 amino acids. The CDR3 DNA reads as TGTGCCAGCAGCCCAGAGCGCGGCCGGGGCTACACCTTC. It is translated as CASSPERGRGYTF. Full variable domain (missing parts from reference TRBV7-2 and TRBJ1-2): GAGVSQSPSNKVTEKGKDVELRCDPISGHTALYWYRQSLGQGLEFLIYFQGNSAPDKSGLPSDRFSAERTGGSVSTLTIQRTQQEDSAVYLCASSPERGRGYTFGSGTRLTVV.

This clone occurred a few times. The CDR3 spells CASSLLGGDQPQHF. The CDR3 DNA sequence: TGTGCCAGCAGTTTATTGGGCGGGGATCAGCCCCAGCATTTT. The rearrangement uses TRBV27 and TRBJ1-5; the D is unclear. Germline lookup yields CDR1 MNHEY and CDR2 SMNVEV (reference sequence). The CDR3 runs to 14 residues. V dropped 1 base and J dropped 5 bases, with 9 bases sitting between them.

The V gene is TRBV7-6, the J gene TRBJ2-1; 8 nucleotides match TRBD2. From germline, CDR1 is SGHVS and CDR2 FNYEAQ. V dropped 3 bases and J dropped 7; count of bases not matched to a gene: 11. CDR3 length equals 16 residues. The CDR3 nucleotides read TGTGCCAGCAGCTTTTATAGCGGGATGTCGTCAAATGAGCAGTTCTTC. Translated, it gives CASSFYSGMSSNEQFF. The complete variable domain, with remaining parts taken from reference TRBV7-6 and TRBJ2-1, reads GAGVSQSPRYKVTKRGQDVALRCDPISGHVSLYWYRQALGQGPEFLTYFNYEAQQDKSGLPNDRFSAERPEGSISTLTIQRTEQRDSAMYRCASSFYSGMSSNEQFFGPGTRLTVL.

The chain employs TRBV7-9 and TRBJ2-5; D is ambiguous. The germline V gene has CDR1 SEHNR and CDR2 FQNEAQ (reference sequence). The CDR3 loop spans 12 amino acids. V lost 4 bases to trimming and J lost 3 bases, with 6 bases between them. The CDR3 loop reads CASSSSEETQYF. The CDR3, as DNA: TGTGCCAGCAGCTCGTCGGAAGAGACCCAGTACTTC.

The CDR3 DNA follows: TGTGCCAGCAGCTTTGGGGGCCACGAGCAGTACTTC. It yields the protein CASSFGGHEQYF. This chain joins TRBV7-2 and TRBJ2-7; D is perhaps TRBD1 (6 bases). CDR3 length: 12 residues. V was clipped by 3 bases and J by 5 bases, with 8 bases between them. Germline V gives CDR1 SGHTA, CDR2 FQGNSA.

This chain joins TRBV27 and TRBJ1-2; 7 bases fit TRBD1. CDR1 and CDR2 from the germline V gene are MNHEY and SMNVEV (reference sequence). The trim removed 6 bases at V and 4 bases at J, leaving 11 bases unmatched. The CDR3 runs to 15 residues. The CDR3 nucleotides are TGTGCCAGCAGCCTACAATACAGGGGAAGCTATGGCTACACCTTC. Protein sequence: CASSLQYRGSYGYTF.

V usage is TRBV7-8 and J usage is TRBJ1-3; 10 positions agree with TRBD1. This CDR3 comprises 15 residues. Germline V lookup: CDR1 SGHVS, CDR2 FQNEAQ. With V trimmed by 6 bases and J by 8 bases, 10 bases remained unmatched. The CDR3 loop reads CASRETGTGVDTIYF. CDR3 DNA sequence: TGTGCCAGCAGGGAAACCGGGACAGGGGTAGACACCATATATTTT. Filled out from reference TRBV7-8 and TRBJ1-3, the complete variable domain reads GAGVSQSPRYKVAKRGQDVALRCDPISGHVSLFWYQQALGQGPEFLTYFQNEAQLDKSGLPSDRFFAERPEGSVSTLKIQRTQQEDSAVYLCASRETGTGVDTIYFGEGSWLTVV.

This sequence joins TRBV5-1 and TRBJ1-1, with D perhaps TRBD1 (6 bases). Trimming pared 3 bases from V and 7 bases from J, leaving 19 bases between. Germline values: CDR1 SGHRS, CDR2 YFSETQ. There are 15 residues in the CDR3. CDR3 coding DNA: TGCGCCAGCAGCTGGGGCGGGGGCAGAGCATATGAAGCTTTCTTT. It translates to CASSWGGGRAYEAFF.

As regards this clone: This specimen includes other DNA sequences encoding the same CDR3. This chain links TRBV7-2 with TRBJ2-7; 7 bases line up with TRBD1. The CDR3 totals 14 residues. After removal of 4 bases from V and 0 bases from J, the junction contained 3 bases not matched to a gene. CDR1 is SGHTA, CDR2 FQGNSA, per germline. DNA of the CDR3: TGTGCCAGCAGCTCGGACAGGACCTCCTACGAGCAGTACTTC. The encoded protein is CASSSDRTSYEQYF.

V usage is TRBV6-5 and J usage is TRBJ2-7; possible D gene TRBD1, 5 bases. V was pared by 5 bases and J by 2 bases, with 16 bases between. The CDR3 runs to 15 residues. CDR1 is MNHEY, CDR2 SVGAGI, per germline. In DNA, the CDR3 is TGTGCCAGCAGTGCATCGACAGTCCTTCCCTACGAGCAGTACTTC. Its protein product is CASSASTVLPYEQYF.

This clone was detected a few times. CDR3 protein: CATSRVDPAVYNEQFF. The CDR3 DNA reads as TGTGCCACCAGCAGAGTAGACCCAGCGGTCTACAATGAGCAGTTCTTC. This chain joins TRBV15 and TRBJ2-1; D is possibly TRBD2 (5 bases). There are 16 residues in the CDR3. V lost 1 base and J lost 3, with 13 bases in between. CDR1 LNHNV and CDR2 YYDKDF come from the germline V gene (reference sequence).

This chain links TRBV6-5 with TRBJ2-3; the match to TRBD1 covers 10 bases. The J segment lost 7 bases and the V segment lost 6 bases, leaving 10 bases of the junction unmatched. Germline values: CDR1 MNHEY, CDR2 SVGAGI. The CDR3 has 15 residues. CDR3 DNA sequence: TGTGCCAGCAGGCCGCCGGGACAGGGGCACAATACGCAGTATTTT. This sequence encodes CASRPPGQGHNTQYF.

The gene calls are TRBV6-4 and TRBJ2-3, with D unresolved. Per the germline V gene, CDR1 is MRHNA and CDR2 is SNTAGT. The CDR3 spans 14 residues. V was pared by 6 bases and J by 1 base, with 11 bases between. The CDR3 loop is CASRVSSRTDTQYF. The CDR3, as DNA: TGTGCCAGCAGAGTCAGTTCCCGCACAGATACGCAGTATTTT.

This chain uses TRBV5-4 with TRBJ1-4, with a weak D call TRBD1 (6 bases). The V and J ends lost 4 bases and 5 bases respectively, with 12 bases between them. Germline lookup yields CDR1 SGHNT and CDR2 YYREEE (reference sequence). The CDR3 runs to 14 residues. The CDR3 DNA is TGTGCCAGCAGCCGGGGACAAGAAAATGAAAAACTGTTTTTT. It specifies CASSRGQENEKLFF. Complete variable domain (other parts from reference TRBV5-4 and TRBJ1-4): ETGVTQSPTHLIKTRGQQVTLRCSSQSGHNTVSWYQQALGQGPQFIFQYYREEENGRGNFPPRFSGLQFPNYSSELNVNALELDDSALYLCASSRGQENEKLFFGSGTQLSVL.

The chain couples TRBV7-9 to TRBJ2-1; D unclear. This CDR3 is 12 amino acids long. V lost 5 bases to trimming and J lost 4 bases, with 6 bases between them. CDR1 SEHNR and CDR2 FQNEAQ come from the germline V gene (reference sequence). The CDR3 sequence: CASSPTYNEQFF. Written as DNA, the CDR3 is TGTGCCAGCAGCCCGACTTACAATGAGCAGTTCTTC.

The genes are TRBV5-1 and TRBJ1-1; tentatively, D is TRBD1 (6 bases). Germline lookup yields CDR1 SGHRS and CDR2 YFSETQ. V shed 4 bases and J shed 8 bases, with 18 bases lying between them. This CDR3 region has 14 residues. The CDR3 loop reads CASSPPHREGEAFF. CDR3 DNA: TGCGCCAGCAGCCCACCCCACAGGGAAGGAGAAGCTTTCTTT.

The J gene is TRBJ1-1, the V gene TRBV10-2, with 7 bases aligning to TRBD1. From germline, CDR1 is WSHSY and CDR2 SAAADI. The V and J ends lost 6 bases and 7 bases, in that order; junction bases with no gene match: 11. The CDR3 length is 14 residues. CDR3 amino acids: CASSATRGPIEAFF. In DNA, the CDR3 is TGCGCCAGCAGCGCCACGAGGGGGCCGATTGAAGCTTTCTTT.